This T cell receptor (beta chain) is drawn from a study of cytomegalovirus exposure and HLA in healthy donors (dated by TCRdb to the late 2010s). Study-level background: The 550 to 750 repertoires of the first cohort and the roughly 110 validation repertoires were produced on the same platform, according to a later analysis. High-throughput TCR immunosequencing, statistical association of individual TCRs with disease status, and machine learning were combined to predict cytomegalovirus infection status. Along with the approximately 700-subject first cohort, a separate validation cohort of over 90 different subjects was used. The study aimed to test whether cataloging public T cell receptors could reveal signatures of past pathogen exposure.

The donors were included in the validation cohort of approximately 120 subjects, a group kept apart from the roughly 690-subject first cohort. V loses 5 bases at its end and J loses 5 bases; junction bases beyond the gene matches: 15. Including the terminal cysteine and phenylalanine, the CDR3 comprises 17 residues. Kept here is only the CDR3 DNA, which spans 51 bases and is read in frame from base 1. According to the germline V gene (reference sequence), CDR1 reads MNHEY and CDR2 reads SMNVEV. Results the study describes overall, beyond this receptor: Of the cluster scores, approximately 94% were above 0 in a later analysis, which found that TCRs clustered in the first cohort also tended to co-occur in the 120 or so validation repertoires. A few of the identified cytomegalovirus-associated TCR beta chains were confirmed in vitro to be specific for cytomegalovirus antigens. The study gave a list of about 170 TCR beta chains associated with cytomegalovirus. Cytomegalovirus status was reported to be diagnosed by the classifier with high specificity and sensitivity in both the original and validation cohorts. The validation cohort had no HLA typing available for a later analysis, so co-occurrence within that cohort was assessed over all 130 or so repertoires. Most TCR sequences were observed very rarely across donors, whereas some public TCRs were present in many individuals. The authors suggested that the approach could potentially be generalized to other disease states and immunological phenotypes.

The library was produced with the immunoSEQ multiplex PCR assay. On the authors' methods: A statistical classification framework was built to diagnose cytomegalovirus status from the catalog of TCR beta chain sequences. TCRdb retrieved this table from immuneACCESS and kept in-frame rearrangements only. Not all clones are present; in checked studies, unresolved V genes account for under half, and no reason is known for the remainder. V, J and clone size reflect that table, while D and trimming were determined from the DNA. The sample has around 200,000 clones on record, around 81% of them singletons. The ten most abundant clones make up approximately 3% of the sample. In the case of this clone: Which antigen it targets is not known. No quality values exist for individual bases; no much larger clone is one base distant.

Sequenced sample: PBMCs. The clonotype was recovered from a woman between 18 and 29 years old in good health and CMV-seropositive. In this chain, TRBV27 is recombined with TRBJ2-5; a stretch of 9 junction bases matches TRBD1. CDR3 reads: CASSRQGVWGGHETQYF. Here is the DNA: TGTGCCAGCAGTCGACAGGGGGTGTGGGGGGGCCATGAGACCCAGTACTTC.